The 32 T cell receptor beta chains given below trace back to one sample, sequenced in a study of blood T cell repertoires in COVID-19. Libraries were prepared by immunoSEQ multiplex PCR; TCRdb keeps only in-frame clonotypes and omits some of them. The data contain roughly 130,000 clones, about 85% of them singletons. Sequencing was carried out using peripheral blood. These receptors originate from a human donor with COVID-19, enrolled during active disease. The donor label of this sample is uncertain.

A few counts support this clone. The rearrangement links TRBV9 to TRBJ1-5; D unresolved. The V end was cut by 4 bases, the J end by 2 bases, with 7 bases between. Germline V gene lookup returns CDR1 SGDLS and CDR2 YYNGEE. This CDR3 spans 13 amino acids. DNA for the CDR3: TGTGCCAGCAGCTCCGAGGGCAATCAGCCCCAGCATTTT. Protein product: CASSSEGNQPQHF.

The V call is TRBV7-3, the J call TRBJ2-5; TRBD1 matches 8 bases. The CDR3 sequence is 13 residues long. CDR1 SGHTA and CDR2 FQGTGA come from the germline V gene. The V and J ends lost 4 bases and 5 bases, in that order; junction bases with no gene match: 3. CDR3 protein: CASSSDRDETQYF. In nucleotides, the CDR3 is TGTGCCAGCAGCTCGGACAGGGACGAGACCCAGTACTTC.

The chain carries TRBV7-9 and TRBJ1-3, with 7 bases identical to TRBD1. CDR1 is SEHNR, CDR2 FQNEAQ, per germline (reference sequence). There are 14 residues in the CDR3. V lost 1 base and J lost 4; bases outside the gene matches: 1. CDR3 in amino acids: CASSLEGGGNTIYF. DNA of the CDR3: TGTGCCAGCAGCTTAGAAGGGGGCGGAAACACCATATATTTT.

V gene TRBV29-1 combines with J gene TRBJ2-7; 10 nucleotides agree with TRBD2. V lost 7 bases, J lost 2 bases, and 14 bases stayed unmatched. Germline CDR1 is SQVTM and CDR2 is ANQGSEA. This CDR3 has 16 residues. The CDR3 sequence is CSARGPSGGAPYEQYF. In DNA, the CDR3 is TGCAGCGCCAGGGGTCCCAGCGGGGGGGCCCCCTACGAGCAGTACTTC.

J is TRBJ2-7 and V is TRBV25-1; D uncertain. This CDR3 has 14 amino acids. The V gene lost 4 bases and the J gene lost 3 bases, with 13 bases spanning the gap. Germline CDR1 reads MGHDK; CDR2 reads SYGVNS. DNA of the CDR3: TGTGCCAGCAGTGGCGGTGGTACTTTCTACGAGCAGTACTTC. It is translated as CASSGGGTFYEQYF.

This chain connects TRBV7-9 to TRBJ2-3; possible D gene TRBD2, 5 bases. The length of the CDR3 is 14 residues. V gave up 7 bases and J gave up 1 base, with 12 bases separating them. Germline V gene data show CDR1 as SEHNR and CDR2 as FQNEAQ (reference sequence). The CDR3 sequence: CASNWVSGTDTQYF. DNA for the CDR3: TGTGCCAGCAATTGGGTTAGCGGCACAGATACGCAGTATTTT.

V gene TRBV6-5 combines with J gene TRBJ2-5; the D gene is possibly TRBD1 (6 bases). CDR1 MNHEY and CDR2 SVGAGI come from the germline V gene. The CDR3 runs 13 residues. V was cut by 6 bases and J by 1 base, with 9 bases left in between. CDR3 sequence: CASRATGQETQYF. In DNA, the CDR3 is TGTGCCAGCAGAGCGACAGGCCAAGAGACCCAGTACTTC.

J is TRBJ2-3 and V is TRBV2, with 8 bases identical to TRBD2. CDR1 and CDR2 from the germline V gene are SNHLY and FYNNEI. The V gene end was trimmed by 6 bases and the J gene end by 2 bases; junction bases not matched to a gene: 7. This CDR3 has 15 residues. DNA of the CDR3: TGTGCCAGCAGCGGGGCGGGGGGTACCACAGATACGCAGTATTTT. It yields the protein CASSGAGGTTDTQYF.

The chain has TRBV19 and TRBJ1-3; D remains ambiguous. Looked up from germline, CDR1 is LNHDA and CDR2 is SQIVND (reference sequence). Trimming removed 2 bases at V and 6 bases at J, with 11 bases between. The CDR3 sequence is 14 residues long. In DNA, the CDR3 is TGTGCCAGTAGTATACTGCAGGAGGAAAACACCATATATTTT. Protein: CASSILQEENTIYF.

The chain links TRBV11-2 to TRBJ1-4; TRBD1 matches at 7 bases. V dropped 3 bases and J dropped 4; count of bases not matched to a gene: 2. This CDR3 has 14 residues. The germline V gene encodes CDR1 SGHAT and CDR2 FQNNGV. Here the CDR3 reads CASSFRDSNEKLFF. For the CDR3, the DNA is TGTGCCAGCAGCTTTCGGGACAGTAATGAAAAACTGTTTTTT.

The chain links TRBV19 to TRBJ1-5, with TRBD1 as a possible D gene (6 bases). Trimming removed 3 bases from V and 0 bases from J, with 12 bases in between. This CDR3 has 16 residues. The germline V gene has CDR1 LNHDA and CDR2 SQIVND (reference sequence). This CDR3 reads CASSISGANSNQPQHF. CDR3 DNA sequence: TGTGCCAGTAGTATTTCAGGGGCCAATAGCAATCAGCCCCAGCATTTT. The entire variable domain, with the rest obtained from reference TRBV19 and TRBJ1-5, is as follows: DGGITQSPKYLFRKEGQNVTLSCEQNLNHDAMYWYRQDPGQGLRLIYYSQIVNDFQKGDIAEGYSVSREKKESFPLTVTSAQKNPTAFYLCASSISGANSNQPQHFGDGTRLSIL.

This clone has a single count. The V gene is TRBV6-5, the J gene TRBJ1-1; 9 nucleotides line up with TRBD1. This CDR3 contains 14 residues. V shed 6 bases, J shed 2 bases, and the junction held 4 bases outside the gene matches. CDR1 is MNHEY, CDR2 SVGAGI, per germline. CDR3 amino acids: CASSPGQGNTEAFF. DNA of the CDR3: TGTGCCAGCAGCCCGGGACAGGGAAACACTGAAGCTTTCTTT.

This rearrangement joins TRBV12-3 or TRBV12-4 to TRBJ2-1; TRBD1 agrees at 7 bases. After removal of 5 bases from V and 10 bases from J, the junction contained 8 bases not matched to a gene. The CDR3 is 13 amino acids. The CDR3 is CASSLNRGREQFF. Here the CDR3 DNA reads TGTGCCAGCAGTCTCAACAGGGGAAGGGAGCAGTTCTTC.

The V and J genes are TRBV7-2 and TRBJ1-5; D is possibly TRBD1 (6 bases). Germline CDR1 is SGHTA and CDR2 is FQGNSA. The V end was cut by 8 bases, the J end by 1 base, with 15 bases between. The CDR3 loop spans 15 amino acids. The CDR3 DNA reads as TGTGCCAGCGGGGAACAGGGAATGAGCAATCAGCCCCAGCATTTT. Translation: CASGEQGMSNQPQHF. The full variable domain, with the rest looked up from reference TRBV7-2 and TRBJ1-5, is GAGVSQSPSNKVTEKGKDVELRCDPISGHTALYWYRQSLGQGLEFLIYFQGNSAPDKSGLPSDRFSAERTGGSVSTLTIQRTQQEDSAVYLCASGEQGMSNQPQHFGDGTRLSIL.

J is TRBJ2-7 and V is TRBV5-1; TRBD2 matches 11 bases. The CDR3 is 15 amino acids. V gave up 4 bases and J gave up 2 bases; unmatched junction bases: 5. Germline V lookup: CDR1 SGHRS, CDR2 YFSETQ. The CDR3 sequence: CASSRTSGGTYEQYF. The CDR3 nucleotides are TGCGCCAGCAGCCGTACTAGCGGGGGAACCTACGAGCAGTACTTC.

The chain combines TRBV18 with TRBJ1-1, with a weak D call TRBD1 (5 bases). Germline CDR1 and CDR2: KGHSH and LQKENI. V was clipped by 2 bases and J by 4 bases, with 14 bases between them. This CDR3 has 15 amino acids. The CDR3 sequence is CASSPTAVGGTEAFF. The CDR3 nucleotides read TGTGCCAGCTCACCAACGGCGGTCGGGGGCACTGAAGCTTTCTTT. The complete variable domain, with remaining parts taken from reference TRBV18 and TRBJ1-1, reads NAGVMQNPRHLVRRRGQEARLRCSPMKGHSHVYWYRQLPEEGLKFMVYLQKENIIDESGMPKERFSAEFPKEGPSILRIQQVVRGDSAAYFCASSPTAVGGTEAFFGQGTRLTVV.

The V and J genes are TRBV25-1 and TRBJ2-3; 8 nucleotides align to TRBD2. V was clipped by 0 bases and J by 5 bases; unmatched bases: 10. This CDR3 is built from 17 residues. CDR1 and CDR2 (germline): MGHDK, SYGVNS. The CDR3, as DNA: TGTGCCAGCAGTGAATATAGAGGGGGACTAGATGTAGATACGCAGTATTTT. It is translated as CASSEYRGGLDVDTQYF.

The V and J genes are TRBV4-1 and TRBJ1-1, with 9 bases aligning to TRBD1. The CDR3 covers 15 residues. Germline V lookup: CDR1 MGHRA, CDR2 YSYEKL. V shed 4 bases, J shed 5 bases, and the junction held 8 bases outside the gene matches. In nucleotides, the CDR3 is TGCGCCAGCAGCCGAAATCCACAGGGGGCGACTGAAGCTTTCTTT. Its protein product is CASSRNPQGATEAFF.

The gene calls are TRBV19 and TRBJ1-5; 9 nucleotides line up with TRBD1. Germline V gene sequence: CDR1 LNHDA, CDR2 SQIVND (reference sequence). J was trimmed by 3 bases and V by 7 bases; bases with no gene match: 16. This CDR3 region has 18 residues. The CDR3 DNA reads as TGTGCCAGTACTCAACGGGGTGGGACAGGGAAGGACAATCAGCCCCAGCATTTT. This sequence encodes CASTQRGGTGKDNQPQHF.

V and J are TRBV5-1 and TRBJ2-1, with D perhaps TRBD2 (7 bases). The CDR3 consists of 16 residues. Germline-derived CDR1 and CDR2 are SGHRS and YFSETQ. V lost 2 bases and J 4 bases, leaving 16 bases between the germline ends. In DNA form, the CDR3 reads TGCGCCAGCAGCTTCAGGGGCGGGAGTCCATACAATGAGCAGTTCTTC. Residues: CASSFRGGSPYNEQFF.

The gene calls are TRBV7-9 and TRBJ1-2; D call uncertain. This CDR3 region has 15 residues. V lost 1 base to trimming and J lost 0 bases, with 9 bases between them. CDR1 and CDR2 from the germline V gene are SEHNR and FQNEAQ (reference sequence). This CDR3 is CASSLGGAANYGYTF. CDR3 bases: TGTGCCAGCAGCTTAGGGGGAGCGGCTAACTATGGCTACACCTTC.

The V call is TRBV24-1, the J call TRBJ2-3; 9 bases are shared with TRBD2. The junction had 12 bases not matched to a gene; V was cut back by 7 bases and J by 8 bases. Germline CDR1 reads KGHDR; CDR2 reads SFDVKD. CDR3 length: 15 residues. CDR3 protein: CATSASSGRGGTQYF. CDR3 nucleotides: TGTGCCACCAGCGCCTCTAGCGGGCGGGGGGGTACGCAGTATTTT.

The chain carries TRBV3-1 (or the pseudogene TRBV3-2) and TRBJ1-2; no definite D call. The CDR3 has 13 amino acids. V dropped 6 bases and J dropped 2 bases, with 10 bases sitting between them. CDR1 and CDR2 from the germline V gene are LGHDT and YNNKEL (reference sequence). CDR3 protein: CASRPRWNYGYTF. The DNA for the CDR3 is TGTGCCAGCAGGCCTCGGTGGAACTATGGCTACACCTTC.

The chain joins TRBV5-5 to TRBJ2-3; 10 bases fit TRBD1. The CDR3 totals 14 residues. Germline CDR1 SGHKS, CDR2 YYEKEE (reference sequence). V lost 5 bases to trimming and J lost 4 bases; unmatched junction nucleotides: 4. CDR3 amino acids: CASRGQGSADTQYF. CDR3 DNA: TGTGCCAGCAGGGGACAGGGGTCGGCAGATACGCAGTATTTT.

This chain joins TRBV19 and TRBJ2-7, with D perhaps TRBD1 (5 bases). V lost 1 base to trimming and J lost 4 bases, with 11 bases between them. This CDR3 is built from 14 residues. Germline V lookup: CDR1 LNHDA, CDR2 SQIVND (reference sequence). CDR3 sequence (DNA): TGTGCCAGTAGTATAGCGTCCAGGGCGTACGAGCAGTACTTC. Amino acids: CASSIASRAYEQYF.

CDR3 in DNA: TGTGCCAGCAGCTTGGATCCGGGAGGGGCCTACGAGCAGTACTTC. This sequence encodes CASSLDPGGAYEQYF. V is TRBV7-3 and J is TRBJ2-7; 8 nucleotides line up with TRBD2. CDR1 and CDR2 from the germline V gene are SGHTA and FQGTGA. V shed 3 bases, J shed 2 bases, and the junction held 6 bases outside the gene matches. CDR3 size: 15 residues.

This clone was seen a handful of times. The chain carries TRBV11-3 and TRBJ1-1; TRBD1 might be the D (5 bases). This CDR3 spans 13 amino acids. V was clipped by 3 bases and J by 1 base, with 6 bases between them. Per germline, CDR1 SGHNT and CDR2 YENEEA. CDR3 bases: TGTGCCAGCAGCTTCACAGGGAACACTGAAGCTTTCTTT. Residues: CASSFTGNTEAFF.

The chain has TRBV12-3 or TRBV12-4 and TRBJ2-7; D remains unclear. The CDR3 has 13 residues. V shed 5 bases and J shed 4 bases, with 12 bases lying between them. CDR3 residues: CASSPHPRYEQYF. The CDR3 region has the DNA TGTGCCAGCAGTCCCCACCCGAGGTACGAGCAGTACTTC.

The CDR3 region has the DNA TGTGCCAGCAGTGAAACCCGGGACAGGGTAATAGCTTTCTTT. Residues: CASSETRDRVIAFF. The gene calls are TRBV2 and TRBJ1-1; 9 nucleotides align to TRBD1. In germline, CDR1 is SNHLY, CDR2 FYNNEI. V shed 2 bases and J 10 bases; nucleotides not matched to a gene: 8. This CDR3 has 14 amino acids.

The V call is TRBV27, the J call TRBJ2-7; possibly TRBD2 for D (5 bases). The CDR3 runs 13 residues. Trimming took 6 bases from V and 7 from J, leaving 16 bases between them. The germline gives CDR1 MNHEY, CDR2 SMNVEV (reference sequence). CDR3 in DNA: TGTGCCAGCAGCATGGACTTTATGGGGGAGCAGTACTTC. This sequence encodes CASSMDFMGEQYF.

This chain connects TRBV18 to TRBJ2-1; 11 nucleotides align to TRBD1. CDR3 length: 15 residues. Trimming removed 2 bases from V and 8 bases from J; junction bases left unmatched: 5. Germline V gene data show CDR1 as KGHSH and CDR2 as LQKENI. The DNA for the CDR3 is TGTGCCAGCTCACCAGGGACAGGGGGATGGGATGAGCAGTTCTTC. This gives the protein CASSPGTGGWDEQFF.

The table lists this clone with a few counts. DNA for the CDR3: TGTGCCAGCAGGCGACAGGGGAACACTGAAGCTTTCTTT. This gives the protein CASRRQGNTEAFF. This sequence joins TRBV6-6 and TRBJ1-1; 7 bases line up with TRBD1. The J segment lost 1 base and the V segment lost 6 bases, leaving 2 bases of the junction unmatched. CDR3 size: 13 residues. Per germline, CDR1 MNHNY and CDR2 SVGAGI (reference sequence).